This T cell receptor beta chain appears in the sequencing data of a study of T cell changes during pregnancy in multiple sclerosis. Profiled with immunoSEQ multiplex PCR; TCRdb holds only in-frame clones, not every one. This table has around 63,000 clones, about 91% appearing once. V trimming: 4 bases; J trimming: 3 bases; junction bases outside the gene matches: 8. Looked up from germline, CDR1 is PRHDT and CDR2 is FYEKMQ (reference sequence). The CDR3 has 16 amino acids. The TCR was taken from a female donor with multiple sclerosis, enrolled in a pregnancy study. The source was peripheral blood, collected after pregnancy. The chain employs TRBV13 and TRBJ2-7; 11 positions agree with TRBD2. The CDR3 spells CASSSRLAGPHYEQYF. The CDR3 DNA is TGTGCCAGCAGCTCCCGACTAGCGGGACCCCACTACGAGCAGTACTTC.